What follows describes a single TCR beta chain. Other DNA sequences in the same sample also yield this CDR3. This record belongs to a study of blood T cell repertoires in COVID-19. Across the whole study: Acute and convalescent COVID-19 samples came from the United States, Italy and Spain.

Measured with immunoSEQ multiplex PCR; TCRdb has only the in-frame clones, and not every one. The data contain about 200,000 clones, about 80% of them singletons. The CDR3 loop spans 14 amino acids. Trimming removed 5 bases at V and 2 bases at J, with 12 bases between. The germline gives CDR1 SEHNR, CDR2 FQNEAQ (reference sequence). This clonotype was obtained from a middle-aged man who had recovered from COVID-19. V and J are TRBV7-9 and TRBJ1-1; no reliable D call. Material for sequencing was PBMCs or T cells enriched from blood (not recorded which). The CDR3 coding sequence is TGTGCCAGCAGCCTGAGCGGGGTCAACACTGAAGCTTTCTTT. It codes for CASSLSGVNTEAFF.